One TCR beta chain is described in this entry. This CDR3 has 13 amino acids. Trimming shortened V by 0 bases and J by 7 bases, and 10 bases separated the two germline ends. Per the germline V gene, CDR1 is SGHRS and CDR2 is YFSETQ. Healthy Caucasian individuals from Russia aged about 6 to 95 served as donors. Each donor's blood draw was around 9.2 milliliters of peripheral blood. This sample is drawn from a study of blood T cells in healthy people across ages. Study summary: About one barcoded beta molecule was captured per two T cells (by template switching).

PCR was performed a second time for about 6 to 11 cycles using a sample-barcoded 5' primer and a J-beta primer mix. TCRdb called the 5' RACE reads again in MiXCR, with one record for every CDR3 protein. Among over 1,200,000 distinct CDR3 sequences listed, approximately 59% were seen once. The clonotype was recovered from a man aged 18 to 30 in good health. The sample consisted of blood. The chain carries TRBV5-1 and TRBJ1-2; D unresolved. The CDR3 coding sequence is TGCGCCAGCAGCTTGGGGACCGATCGTGGCTACACCTTC. Protein product: CASSLGTDRGYTF.